This T cell receptor beta chain was documented in a study of OX40 agonist ivuxolimab in advanced cancers. This CDR3 is 15 amino acids long. From germline, CDR1 is MNHNS and CDR2 SASEGT. Unmatched junction bases numbered 3, after V lost 1 base and J lost 1 base. Sequencing used immunoSEQ multiplex PCR; TCRdb keeps in-frame clones, though not all of them. The table has around 29,000 clones, more than 75% seen once; the top ten hold under 20%. Points on this clone: Its antigen is unidentified. Different DNA sequences within this sample yield the same CDR3.

Study observations and caveats: Partial responders at 0.1-3.0 mg/kg showed near-lowest clonal expansion. Mean expanded clone counts were higher in CD8+ than CD4+ T cells.

V and J are TRBV6-1 and TRBJ2-7, with 8 bases lining up with TRBD2. The material sequenced was CD4+ or CD8+ T cells sorted from blood, taken in a trial of the OX40 agonist ivuxolimab. The receptor was isolated from an adult with an advanced solid tumor such as melanoma, head and neck, liver or kidney cancer. CDR3 coding DNA: TGTGCCAGCAGTGAAGGCGGGGGGCCATCCTACGAGCAGTACTTC. Translating it yields CASSEGGGPSYEQYF.